Listed here are 29 T cell receptor beta chains from one sample, sequenced in a study of shared clonotypes between healthy human individuals. This table comes from immunoSEQ multiplex PCR, and its TCRdb copy is limited to in-frame clones, with some not included. The profile shows about 2 million clones, 95% of them singletons. Material for sequencing was naive CD4+ T cells sorted from blood. As for subset: CD45RA+ positively selected. These TCRs come from a man aged 18-30 years in good health.

This clone was counted a single time. V is TRBV6-5 and J is TRBJ1-1; D gene uncertain. This CDR3 spans 15 amino acids. Deletions cut 7 bases from V and 5 bases from J, with 20 bases between. The germline gives CDR1 MNHEY, CDR2 SVGAGI. As DNA, the CDR3 is TGTGCCAGCACTGGAGGACTCCAACGCGGGACTGAAGCTTTCTTT. Amino acid sequence: CASTGGLQRGTEAFF.

As concerns this clone: Other DNA sequences from this sample encode an identical CDR3 as well. This rearrangement joins TRBV5-1 to TRBJ1-1; a weak D match, TRBD1 (5 bases). Trimming stripped 0 bases from V and 1 base from J, with 10 bases between. The CDR3 contains 15 residues. From germline, CDR1 is SGHRS and CDR2 YFSETQ. The CDR3 is CASSLEGVPNTEAFF. The CDR3 DNA sequence: TGCGCCAGCAGCTTGGAAGGGGTCCCGAACACTGAAGCTTTCTTT. The full variable domain, with the rest looked up from reference TRBV5-1 and TRBJ1-1, is KAGVTQTPRYLIKTRGQQVTLSCSPISGHRSVSWYQQTPGQGLQFLFEYFSETQRNKGNFPGRFSGRQFSNSRSEMNVSTLELGDSALYLCASSLEGVPNTEAFFGQGTRLTVV.

The J gene is TRBJ1-2, the V gene TRBV7-2, with 7 positions matching TRBD1. From germline, CDR1 is SGHTA and CDR2 FQGNSA. The CDR3 contains 16 residues. Trimming took 5 bases from V and 1 from J; bases not matched to a gene: 10. The CDR3 reads CASSKSGTVLNYGYTF. CDR3 in DNA: TGTGCCAGCAGCAAGTCCGGGACAGTACTTAACTATGGCTACACCTTC.

The rearrangement joins TRBV28 to TRBJ1-2; 7 positions match TRBD1. The CDR3 spans 14 residues. Germline V gene lookup returns CDR1 MDHEN and CDR2 SYDVKM. V gave up 5 bases and J gave up 4 bases; unmatched junction bases: 7. CDR3 amino acids: CASSLSGQSYGYTF. The DNA for the CDR3 is TGTGCCAGCAGTCTATCGGGACAGAGCTATGGCTACACCTTC.

The chain carries TRBV7-9 and TRBJ2-7; D gene uncertain. The CDR3 covers 12 residues. Trimming removed 3 bases at V and 5 bases at J, with 8 bases between. In germline, CDR1 is SEHNR, CDR2 FQNEAQ (reference sequence). The CDR3 spells CASSFPVDEQYF. DNA of the CDR3: TGTGCCAGCAGCTTCCCCGTGGACGAGCAGTACTTC.

The chain has TRBV30 and TRBJ2-2; D perhaps matches TRBD2 (6 bases). Germline lookup yields CDR1 GTSNPN and CDR2 SVGIG (reference sequence). Trimming stripped 3 bases from V and 5 bases from J, with 13 bases between. This CDR3 spans 14 amino acids. The CDR3 DNA reads as TGTGCCTGGAGGGTTACCGCGGGGACCGGGGAGCTGTTTTTT. Its translation: CAWRVTAGTGELFF.

CDR3 region: CAWSGEAGSTDTQYF. CDR3 sequence (DNA): TGTGCCTGGAGTGGGGAGGCAGGTAGCACAGATACGCAGTATTTT. V is TRBV30 and J is TRBJ2-3, with D perhaps TRBD2 (6 bases). There are 15 residues in the CDR3. V shed 1 base and J shed 0 bases, with 11 bases lying between them. CDR1 is GTSNPN, CDR2 SVGIG, per germline (reference sequence).

This clone was detected once. The rearrangement links TRBV29-1 to TRBJ2-3; D call uncertain. V lost 6 bases, J lost 6 bases, and 19 bases lay in between. The CDR3 has 14 amino acids. Germline-derived CDR1 and CDR2 are SQVTM and ANQGSEA. CDR3 sequence: CSVRGGEMGDTQYF. The CDR3 DNA sequence: TGCAGCGTGCGCGGCGGTGAGATGGGGGATACGCAGTATTTT.

This clone appeared once. This chain uses TRBV6-6 with TRBJ1-1; TRBD1 matches at 10 bases. Germline loops: CDR1 MNHNY, CDR2 SVGAGI (reference sequence). This CDR3 comprises 16 residues. Unmatched junction bases numbered 7, after V lost 5 bases and J lost 1 base. DNA for the CDR3: TGTGCCAGCAGTAAGGACAGGGGGGAACCGAACACTGAAGCTTTCTTT. This gives the protein CASSKDRGEPNTEAFF.

Of note for this clone: This CDR3 is also generated by other DNA sequences in the sample. V is TRBV6-1 and J is TRBJ2-1, with 12 bases matching TRBD2. This CDR3 comprises 13 residues. The germline V gene encodes CDR1 MNHNS and CDR2 SASEGT. V lost 6 bases to trimming and J lost 6 bases; unmatched junction nucleotides: 0. CDR3 DNA: TGTGCCAGCAGACTAGCGGGAGGCAATGAGCAGTTCTTC. It specifies CASRLAGGNEQFF.

Turning to this clone: This sample includes further DNA sequences coding for the same CDR3. This chain uses TRBV6-6 with TRBJ1-2; D not certain. The CDR3 totals 14 residues. The germline V and J ends were trimmed by 5 bases and 3 bases, with 13 bases remaining between them. Germline-derived CDR1 and CDR2 are MNHNY and SVGAGI (reference sequence). CDR3 in DNA: TGTGCCAGCAGTCCCCGAGGAGGAGACTATGGCTACACCTTC. The encoded protein is CASSPRGGDYGYTF.

The genes are TRBV28 and TRBJ2-6; no clear D gene. Trimming removed 7 bases from V and 14 bases from J, with 18 bases in between. Germline V gene lookup returns CDR1 MDHEN and CDR2 SYDVKM. The CDR3 is 13 residues long. The CDR3 loop is CASKDVAVPILTF. In DNA form, the CDR3 reads TGTGCCAGCAAGGACGTGGCGGTTCCGATCCTGACTTTC.

V and J are TRBV7-9 and TRBJ1-5; 10 bases line up with TRBD1. Germline V CDR1 and CDR2: SEHNR, FQNEAQ (reference sequence). This CDR3 is built from 17 residues. Trimming removed 1 base from V and 2 bases from J; junction bases left unmatched: 5. Here the CDR3 reads CASSLDRQGAGNQPQHF. The CDR3 region has the DNA TGTGCCAGCAGCTTAGATCGACAGGGGGCGGGCAATCAGCCCCAGCATTTT.

CDR3 sequence (DNA): TGTGCCAGCAGCTCAGCAGGGCAGGGAAAGATTCAGTACTTC. It translates to CASSSAGQGKIQYF. J is TRBJ2-4 and V is TRBV7-9; D is perhaps TRBD1 (5 bases). Between the trimmed V and J ends, which lost 4 bases and 10 bases, there was a span of 17 bases. Germline lookup yields CDR1 SEHNR and CDR2 FQNEAQ (reference sequence). CDR3 length equals 14 residues.

This sequence joins TRBV7-2 and TRBJ2-1; weak D call: TRBD1 (5 bases). CDR3 length: 12 residues. V lost 1 base, J lost 10 bases, and 8 bases lay in between. Germline CDR1 and CDR2: SGHTA and FQGNSA. The CDR3 loop reads CASSLEGAEQFF. CDR3 in DNA: TGTGCCAGCAGCTTAGAAGGGGCGGAGCAGTTCTTC.

Turning to this clone: The same CDR3 is also encoded by other DNA sequences in this sample. V gene TRBV11-2 combines with J gene TRBJ2-2; 7 bases align to TRBD2. In germline, CDR1 is SGHAT, CDR2 FQNNGV. The CDR3 totals 15 residues. V shed 5 bases and J 1 base; nucleotides not matched to a gene: 4. The CDR3 DNA reads TGTGCCAGCAGCCCCGGGACTAAGAACACCGGGGAGCTGTTTTTT. Amino acid sequence: CASSPGTKNTGELFF.

The chain is built from TRBV7-2 and TRBJ2-7, with TRBD1 as a possible D gene (5 bases). From germline, CDR1 is SGHTA and CDR2 FQGNSA. V was trimmed by 1 base and J by 5 bases, leaving 12 bases between them. The CDR3 contains 14 residues. The CDR3 region is CASSLEAGLNEQYF. The CDR3 DNA is TGTGCCAGCAGCTTAGAGGCAGGGTTGAACGAGCAGTACTTC.

J is TRBJ2-1 and V is TRBV27, with 9 bases matching TRBD1. With V trimmed by 5 bases and J by 10 bases, 9 bases remained unmatched. Germline assignment: CDR1 MNHEY and CDR2 SMNVEV (reference sequence). This CDR3 spans 14 amino acids. The CDR3 DNA follows: TGTGCCAGCAGTACTCGGACAGGGGTGGGCGAGCAGTTCTTC. Residues: CASSTRTGVGEQFF.

This clone was observed a single time. The V call is TRBV7-8, the J call TRBJ2-2, with 10 bases fitting TRBD2. CDR3 length equals 16 residues. After removal of 2 bases from V and 8 bases from J, the junction contained 8 bases not matched to a gene. Germline assignment: CDR1 SGHVS and CDR2 FQNEAQ. This CDR3 is CASSLRAGGQIGELFF. The CDR3 DNA sequence: TGTGCCAGCAGCTTAAGAGCGGGAGGGCAGATTGGGGAGCTGTTTTTT.

A note on this clone: Other DNA sequences from this sample encode an identical CDR3 as well. V usage is TRBV5-1 and J usage is TRBJ2-7; 10 bases map to TRBD1. Per germline, CDR1 SGHRS and CDR2 YFSETQ. This CDR3 comprises 15 residues. The trim removed 4 bases at V and 0 bases at J, leaving 4 bases unmatched. The CDR3 loop reads CASSPGQGSSYEQYF. The DNA for the CDR3 is TGCGCCAGCAGCCCGGGACAGGGGAGCTCCTACGAGCAGTACTTC.

The chain combines TRBV27 with TRBJ1-5; maybe TRBD1 (5 bases). The CDR3 is 13 amino acids. V was pared by 5 bases and J by 4 bases, with 9 bases between. The germline CDR1 and CDR2 sequences are MNHEY and SMNVEV (reference sequence). The CDR3 DNA reads TGTGCCAGCAGTCTTGGGGCTAATCAGCCCCAGCATTTT. Protein sequence: CASSLGANQPQHF.

The rearrangement links TRBV2 to TRBJ1-1; TRBD1 agrees at 7 bases. The CDR3 consists of 13 residues. Germline lookup yields CDR1 SNHLY and CDR2 FYNNEI. Losses at the gene ends were 8 bases for V and 7 bases for J; bases not matched to a gene: 10. The DNA of the CDR3 is TGTGCCAGCTCTTCAGGGGGAAGGGGTGAAGCTTTCTTT. Translated: CASSSGGRGEAFF.

This chain connects TRBV4-1 to TRBJ2-2, with D perhaps given as TRBD1 or TRBD2 (6 bases each). The V end was cut by 6 bases, the J end by 5 bases, with 13 bases between. CDR1 and CDR2 (germline): MGHRA, YSYEKL. The length of the CDR3 is 14 residues. The CDR3 is CASRRGAGTGELFF. For the CDR3, the DNA is TGCGCCAGCAGAAGGGGGGCCGGGACCGGGGAGCTGTTTTTT.

The chain joins TRBV5-6 to TRBJ1-4; perhaps TRBD1 as D (6 bases). This CDR3 is built from 16 residues. With 4 bases removed from V and 0 bases from J, the gap between germline ends came to 13 bases. CDR1 SGHDT and CDR2 YYEEEE come from the germline V gene. This chain's CDR3 is CASSDATGSTNEKLFF. DNA for the CDR3: TGTGCCAGCAGCGACGCTACAGGGTCAACTAATGAAAAACTGTTTTTT.

The chain combines TRBV5-1 with TRBJ1-5; D is unclear. The CDR3 is 16 residues long. Germline CDR1 is SGHRS and CDR2 is YFSETQ. V dropped 3 bases and J dropped 7 bases, with 20 bases sitting between them. This chain's CDR3 is CASSSAKITVSQPQHF. The CDR3 DNA follows: TGCGCCAGCAGCTCCGCAAAGATTACGGTGAGCCAGCCCCAGCATTTT.

Points on this clone: The identical CDR3 is also encoded by other nucleotide sequences in the sample. This chain links TRBV6-5 with TRBJ1-2; D is ambiguous. Germline CDR1 is MNHEY and CDR2 is SVGAGI. Deletions cut 5 bases from V and 2 bases from J, with 9 bases between. The CDR3 covers 13 residues. The CDR3 sequence: CASSPATNYGYTF. CDR3 bases: TGTGCCAGCAGTCCGGCGACCAACTATGGCTACACCTTC.

The chain combines TRBV28 with TRBJ2-7; TRBD1 agrees at 12 bases. Germline V gene data show CDR1 as MDHEN and CDR2 as SYDVKM. This CDR3 spans 17 amino acids. The V segment lost 5 bases and the J segment 1 base; nucleotides outside the gene matches: 9. This chain's CDR3 is CASSPRGQGAASYEQYF. DNA of the CDR3: TGTGCCAGCAGTCCCCGGGGACAGGGGGCCGCGTCCTACGAGCAGTACTTC.

The chain is built from TRBV5-1 and TRBJ2-1; 9 bases agree with TRBD2. Germline V lookup: CDR1 SGHRS, CDR2 YFSETQ. CDR3 length equals 18 residues. Losses at the gene ends were 0 bases for V and 4 bases for J; bases not matched to a gene: 11. The CDR3 region has the DNA TGCGCCAGCAGCTTGGCCTTAATAGCGGGGGCCGCATACAATGAGCAGTTCTTC. This sequence encodes CASSLALIAGAAYNEQFF.

Remarks on this clone: Other DNA variants within this sample encode the same CDR3. CDR3 DNA: TGTGCCAGCAGCTCGGGACCTTCCTACGAGCAGTACTTC. Amino acids: CASSSGPSYEQYF. This chain links TRBV7-2 with TRBJ2-7, with D perhaps TRBD1 or TRBD2 (5 bases each). The CDR3 consists of 13 residues. The germline CDR1 and CDR2 sequences are SGHTA and FQGNSA. Trimming pared 4 bases from V and 1 base from J, leaving 8 bases between. The full variable domain, rest sourced from reference TRBV7-2 and TRBJ2-7, is GAGVSQSPSNKVTEKGKDVELRCDPISGHTALYWYRQSLGQGLEFLIYFQGNSAPDKSGLPSDRFSAERTGGSVSTLTIQRTQQEDSAVYLCASSSGPSYEQYFGPGTRLTVT.